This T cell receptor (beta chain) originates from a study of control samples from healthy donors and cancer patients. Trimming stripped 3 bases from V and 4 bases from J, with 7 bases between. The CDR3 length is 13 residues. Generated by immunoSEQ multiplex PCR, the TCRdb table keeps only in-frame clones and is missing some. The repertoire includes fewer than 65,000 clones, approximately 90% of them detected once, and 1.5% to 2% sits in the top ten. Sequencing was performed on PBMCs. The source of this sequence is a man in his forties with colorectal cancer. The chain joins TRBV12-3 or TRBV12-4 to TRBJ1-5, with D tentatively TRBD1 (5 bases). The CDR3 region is CASSFGGNQPQHF. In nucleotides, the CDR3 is TGTGCCAGCAGTTTCGGGGGGAATCAGCCCCAGCATTTT.